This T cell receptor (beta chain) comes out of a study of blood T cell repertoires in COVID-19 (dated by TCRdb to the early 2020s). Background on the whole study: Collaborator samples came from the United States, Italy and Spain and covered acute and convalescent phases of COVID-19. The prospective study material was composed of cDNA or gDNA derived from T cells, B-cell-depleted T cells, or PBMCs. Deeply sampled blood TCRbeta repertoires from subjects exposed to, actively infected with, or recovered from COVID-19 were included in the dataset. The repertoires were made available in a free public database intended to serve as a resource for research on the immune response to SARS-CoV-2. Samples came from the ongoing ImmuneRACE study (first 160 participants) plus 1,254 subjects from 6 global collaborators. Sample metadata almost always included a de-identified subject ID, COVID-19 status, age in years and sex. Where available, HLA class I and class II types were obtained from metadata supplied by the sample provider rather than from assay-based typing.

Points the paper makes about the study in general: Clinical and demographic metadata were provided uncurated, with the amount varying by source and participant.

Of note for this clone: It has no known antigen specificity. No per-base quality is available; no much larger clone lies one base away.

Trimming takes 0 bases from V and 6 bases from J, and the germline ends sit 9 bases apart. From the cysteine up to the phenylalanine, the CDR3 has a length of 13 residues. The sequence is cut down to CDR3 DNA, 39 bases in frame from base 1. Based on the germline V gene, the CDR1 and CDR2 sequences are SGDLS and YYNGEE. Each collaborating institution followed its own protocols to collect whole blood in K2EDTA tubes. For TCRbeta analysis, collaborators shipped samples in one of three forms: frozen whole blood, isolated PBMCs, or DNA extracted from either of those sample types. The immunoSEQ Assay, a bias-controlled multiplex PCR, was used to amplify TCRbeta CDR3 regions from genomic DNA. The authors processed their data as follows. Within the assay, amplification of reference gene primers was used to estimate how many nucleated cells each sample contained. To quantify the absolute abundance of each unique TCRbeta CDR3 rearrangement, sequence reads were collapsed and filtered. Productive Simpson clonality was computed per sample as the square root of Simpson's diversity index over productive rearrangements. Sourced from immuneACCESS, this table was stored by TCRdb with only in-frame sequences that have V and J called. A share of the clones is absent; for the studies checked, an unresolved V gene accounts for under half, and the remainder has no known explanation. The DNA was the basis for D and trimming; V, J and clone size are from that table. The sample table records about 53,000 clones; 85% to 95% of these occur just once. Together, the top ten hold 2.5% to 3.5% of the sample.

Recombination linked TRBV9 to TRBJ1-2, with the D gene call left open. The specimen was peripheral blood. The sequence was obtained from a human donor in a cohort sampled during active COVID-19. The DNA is TGTGCCAGCAGCGTAGGCGTGAGCCATGGCTACACCTTC. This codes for CASSVGVSHGYTF.